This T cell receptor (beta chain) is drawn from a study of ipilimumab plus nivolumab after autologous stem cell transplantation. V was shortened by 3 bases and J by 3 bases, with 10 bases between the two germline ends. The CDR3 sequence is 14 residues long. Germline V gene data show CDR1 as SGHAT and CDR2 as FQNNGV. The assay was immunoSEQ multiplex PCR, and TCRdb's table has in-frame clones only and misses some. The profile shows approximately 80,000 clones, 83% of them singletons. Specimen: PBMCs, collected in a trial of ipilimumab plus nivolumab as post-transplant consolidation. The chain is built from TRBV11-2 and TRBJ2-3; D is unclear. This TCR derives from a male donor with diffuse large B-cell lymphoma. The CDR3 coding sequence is TGTGCCAGCAGCTTGGTCTTGGGGACAGATACGCAGTATTTT. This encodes CASSLVLGTDTQYF.